Listed below are T cell receptor beta chains from one sample, sequenced in a study of T cell repertoires in cytomegalovirus infection. TCRdb ran MiXCR on the reads and lists one entry per CDR3 protein. The sample has 740,000 or so distinct CDR3 sequences, 35% seen once. What was sequenced was PBMCs. Source of these receptors: a human donor in good health (CMV status not recorded). Some clones in this sample may be carry-over from other donors' samples. The CDR3 runs from the conserved cysteine through the conserved F or W. Fields, in order: V gene, clone size, J gene, D gene, CDR3 DNA, CDR3 protein. D genes are given only for firm matches. The size entry is marked missing in some rows and otherwise reads once, few, many or a size class.

>TRBV6-2/TRBV6-3|few|TRBJ1-5|.
TGTGCCAGCAGGGACCGAAATCAGCCCCAGCATTTT
CASRDRNQPQHF
>TRBV20-1|.|TRBJ2-2|TRBD2
TGCAGTGCTCTCGGACTAGCGGGAGCGGAAGGCGGGGAGCTGTTTTTT
CSALGLAGAEGGELFF
>TRBV7-2|.|TRBJ2-7|TRBD2
TGTGCCAGCAGCTTAGGATTAAGGACTAGCGGGTCCTACGAGCAGTACTTC
CASSLGLRTSGSYEQYF
>TRBV3-1|.|TRBJ2-5|.
TGTGCCAGCAGCCAAGATCCACTCGGGTCAGAGACCCAGTACTTC
CASSQDPLGSETQYF
>TRBV27|.|TRBJ2-1|TRBD1
TGTGCCAGCAGTTCAAGGGGGCGTCGGCAGTTCTTC
CASSSRGRRQFF
>TRBV15|.|TRBJ2-1|.
TGTGCCACCAGCGGCTCCGACATTGCCTCCTCCTACAATGAGCAGTTCTTC
CATSGSDIASSYNEQFF
>TRBV11-2|few|TRBJ1-2|TRBD1
TGTGCCAGCAGCTTTGACAGGGGCGCTAACTATGGCTACACCTTC
CASSFDRGANYGYTF
>TRBV7-3|.|TRBJ2-5|.
TGTGCCAGCAGCCCCGGACCCAGAGAGACCCAGTCCTTC
CASSPGPRETQSF
>TRBV7-3|few|TRBJ2-3|TRBD2
TGTGCCAGCAGGTCTAGCGGGGGTAGCACAGATACGCAGTATTTT
CASRSSGGSTDTQYF
>TRBV6-6|.|TRBJ1-1|.
TGTGCCAGCAGTTACTCTGCTAGAATGAACACTGAAGCTTTCTTT
CASSYSARMNTEAFF
>TRBV11-2|.|TRBJ2-6|TRBD1
TGTGCCAGCAGCTCCCTCCTGAAATTACAGGGGGCTGGGGCCAACGTCCTGACTTTC
CASSSLLKLQGAGANVLTF
>TRBV19|.|TRBJ1-1|.
TGTGCCAGTAGTATTCCCTCCCGCGGGACAAGTAACACTGAAGCTTTCTTT
CASSIPSRGTSNTEAFF
>TRBV29-1|.|TRBJ2-2|TRBD2
TGCAGCGTTCAAAGCGGGAGCCACGGGGAGCTGTTTTTT
CSVQSGSHGELFF
>TRBV6-5|few|TRBJ1-2|.
TGTGCCAGCAGTTACTCGAATGGACAACCCAACTATGGCTACACCTTC
CASSYSNGQPNYGYTF
>TRBV6-4|few|TRBJ2-1|TRBD1
TGTGCCAGCAGCCGGGACAGGGTCAACAATGAGCAGTTCTTC
CASSRDRVNNEQFF
>TRBV11-2|.|TRBJ2-6|.
TGTGCCAGCAGCCTCCGTCGGCAGATCTCTGGGGCCAACGTCCTGACTTTC
CASSLRRQISGANVLTF
>TRBV7-6|many|TRBJ2-5|.
TGTGCCAGCAGCCCCCCCGGCAGGAGACGGGAGACCCAGTACTTC
CASSPPGRRRETQYF
>TRBV7-8|.|TRBJ2-7|.
TGTGCCAGCAGCCTCCGGGACGGGAGCTCCTACGAGCAGTACTTC
CASSLRDGSSYEQYF
>TRBV5-6|.|TRBJ1-1|.
TGTGCCAGCAGCTTTGGAGCAGGGGAGGTGACTGAAGCTTTCTTT
CASSFGAGEVTEAFF
>TRBV19|few|TRBJ2-1|.
TGTGCCAGTAGTATCTTGTGGGAGCAGTTCTTC
CASSILWEQFF
>TRBV5-1|.|TRBJ1-1|TRBD1
TGCGCCAGCAGCCGGACAGGGACCCGGAACACTGAAGCTTTCTTT
CASSRTGTRNTEAFF
>TRBV12-3/TRBV12-4|once|TRBJ1-2|.
TGTGCCAGCGGATTCCTCCCCGGTAGCTATGGCTACACCTTC
CASGFLPGSYGYTF
>TRBV7-9|.|TRBJ2-7|TRBD1
TGTGCCAGCAGCTTCTTTTCAGGGGGAAGCGAGCAGTACTTC
CASSFFSGGSEQYF
>TRBV7-2|few|TRBJ1-1|.
TGTGCCAGCAGCTCCGAGGGCCAGGGGTGGAACACTGAAGCTTTCTTT
CASSSEGQGWNTEAFF
>TRBV7-8|.|TRBJ2-3|.
TGTGCCAGCAGCTTAGGGTGGAGGGCGGCAGATACGCAGTATTTT
CASSLGWRAADTQYF
>TRBV20-1|.|TRBJ1-1|TRBD1
TGCAGTGCCTTAAGGGGGCCCGATGAAGCTTTCTTT
CSALRGPDEAFF
>TRBV28|few|TRBJ2-7|.
TGTGCCAGCCAGGTTGGACAGTCCTACGAGCAGTACTTC
CASQVGQSYEQYF
>TRBV12-3/TRBV12-4|many|TRBJ1-5|.
TGTGCCAGCACTTTGGGGGGCGCAGGTAGCAATCAGCCCCAGCATTTT
CASTLGGAGSNQPQHF
>TRBV5-6|.|TRBJ1-2|TRBD1
TGTGCCAGCAGCCCTCCCGACAGGGTGACCTATGGCTACACCTTC
CASSPPDRVTYGYTF
>TRBV12-3/TRBV12-4|few|TRBJ1-1|.
TGTGCCAGCAGTTTCGATATTCAGGGGGAAGCTTTCTTT
CASSFDIQGEAFF
>TRBV19|.|TRBJ1-1|TRBD1
TGTGCCAGTAGCGACGACAGGGATCGGACTGAAGCTTTCTTT
CASSDDRDRTEAFF
>TRBV11-2|.|TRBJ1-4|.
TGTGCCAGCAGCTCTAATGGACAGCTCGTTAATGAAAAACTGTTTTTT
CASSSNGQLVNEKLFF
>TRBV7-6|.|TRBJ2-7|.
TGTGCCAGCAGCCCTGGGGGCAGGGGCCTAACCTACGAGCAGTACTTC
CASSPGGRGLTYEQYF
>TRBV20-1|.|TRBJ2-4|TRBD2
TGCAGTGCTTTTAGCGGGAGCCTTGGAAACATTCAGTACTTC
CSAFSGSLGNIQYF
>TRBV6-1|.|TRBJ1-3|TRBD1
TGTGCCAGCCCCACGGACAGGGGCTTCTCTGGAAACACCATATATTTT
CASPTDRGFSGNTIYF
>TRBV28|.|TRBJ2-5|TRBD2
TGTGCCAGCAGTTTATGGAAAGGACGGGGGGTCCGGGAACAAGAGACCCAGTACTTC
CASSLWKGRGVREQETQYF
>TRBV2|.|TRBJ2-7|.
TGTGCCAGCACTGACAGCGCCTACGAGCAGTACTTC
CASTDSAYEQYF
>TRBV4-1|.|TRBJ1-5|.
TGCGCCAGCAGCCAAGGAGTATTTGGGGTAGGGCAGCCCCAGCATTTT
CASSQGVFGVGQPQHF
>TRBV12-3/TRBV12-4|.|TRBJ2-7|.
TGTGCCAGCAACTTGGGGAGCCGCTACGAGCAGTACTTC
CASNLGSRYEQYF
>TRBV6-1|.|TRBJ1-2|.
TGTGACAGCAGGTTCCCCGGCTACACCTTC
CDSRFPGYTF
>TRBV6-1|few|TRBJ1-6|.
TGTGCCAGCAGTCCGAAGTGGGCTTCACCCCTCCACTTT
CASSPKWASPLHF
>TRBV10-3|.|TRBJ2-2|.
TGTGCCACGCGTTCAGGGGGGTTTGGGGGGGAGCTGTTTTTT
CATRSGGFGGELFF
>TRBV19|few|TRBJ1-1|TRBD1
TGTGCCAGTATTCTCCGAGTGGGGGGACAGGGGTTAACGAACACTGAAGCTTTCTTT
CASILRVGGQGLTNTEAFF
>TRBV10-3|few|TRBJ1-2|.
TGTGCCATCAGTGCCTGGGACGGAGTCCCTCTTCTCGAGGGCTACACCTTC
CAISAWDGVPLLEGYTF
>TRBV10-3|.|TRBJ2-3|.
TGTGCCATCAGTGCTAACCACTTGGGTTGGTATTTT
CAISANHLGWYF
>TRBV10-2|few|TRBJ1-1|.
TGCGCCAGCAGGCAGAAGGACCACGAATTCTTT
CASRQKDHEFF
>TRBV28|.|TRBJ1-5|TRBD1
TGTGCCAGCAGTCCCCGGACAGGAAGGATCAATCAGCCCCAGCATTTT
CASSPRTGRINQPQHF
>TRBV7-2|few|TRBJ1-2|.
TGTGCCAGCAGCTTAGTACAGAGACTACTTAACTATGGCTACACCTTC
CASSLVQRLLNYGYTF
>TRBV7-2|once|TRBJ2-5|TRBD2
TGTGCCAGCAGCTTAGGAGCGGGAGGGAGGGGGACCCAGTACTTC
CASSLGAGGRGTQYF
>TRBV6-1|.|TRBJ1-6|TRBD1
TGTGCCAGCAGGGGGGACAGCTCCTATAATTCACCCCTCCACTTT
CASRGDSSYNSPLHF
>TRBV28|.|TRBJ2-1|.
TGTGCCAGCATAGGGGGGGGGCAAGCTTACAATGAGCAGTTCTTC
CASIGGGQAYNEQFF
>TRBV24-1|few|TRBJ2-7|.
TGTGCCACCAGTGACCCCAGGGGCGGCTACGAGCAGTACTTC
CATSDPRGGYEQYF
>TRBV10-3|many|TRBJ1-1|.
TGTGCCATCAGTGATCGGGATAGGAACACTGAAGCTTTCTTT
CAISDRDRNTEAFF
>TRBV29-1|.|TRBJ2-3|.
TGCAGCGTTGAATCGGGGCTCACAGATACGCAGTATTTT
CSVESGLTDTQYF
>TRBV28|.|TRBJ1-5|.
TGTGCCAGCAGTTCGAAGTGGCCCCAGCATTTT
CASSSKWPQHF